This T cell receptor beta chain was captured by sequencing in a study of identifying expanded T cells in peripheral blood. Between the trimmed V and J ends, which lost 1 base and 5 bases, there was a span of 10 bases. The CDR3 sequence is 14 residues long. Germline CDR1 and CDR2: SEHNR and FQNEAQ (reference sequence). Method: immunoSEQ multiplex PCR; TCRdb's copy keeps in-frame clones and lacks some. The sample lists under 150,000 clones; 75% to 90% were seen once. Notes on the study in general: Differentially abundant clones: roughly 1.3 between replicates, 16.4 at about 13 days, less than 20 at four. Approximately 2-week clone count variance significantly increased as total template count grew.

By share of the sample, this clone is medium-sized. The antigen is not known. The clonotype comes from a person between 18 and 75 years old in good health. The V call is TRBV7-9, the J call TRBJ2-3; D is undetermined. The material sequenced was blood. The CDR3: CASSLDPERDTQYF. DNA for the CDR3: TGTGCCAGCAGCTTAGATCCGGAGAGAGATACGCAGTATTTT.